This TCR beta chain was sequenced for a study of cytomegalovirus exposure and HLA in healthy donors. Study at large: Inside one of the first data releases sat roughly 80 million unique TCRs taken from HLA-typed donors. Overall study results and limits: Further analysis, carried out later, found HLA-associated TCR beta chains more clonally expanded than equally common other chains.

The CDR3 contains 14 residues. V was pared by 4 bases and J by 5 bases, with 6 bases of the junction left unmatched. CDR1 MGHDK and CDR2 SYGVNS come from the germline V gene. Each donor was nominally healthy when sampled (though unrecorded immune exposures were likely). Use of 60 Vbeta and 13 Jbeta primers characterized the PCR. This table comes from immunoSEQ multiplex PCR, and its TCRdb copy is limited to in-frame clones, with some not included. This sample has more than 100,000 clones, with 76% found just once. The table lists this clone with a few counts. Its matching antigen is unknown. V usage is TRBV25-1 and J usage is TRBJ1-1, with TRBD1 identical over 8 bases. This TCR was sampled from a female donor in good health and CMV-seropositive. The sequencing sample was made of PBMCs. CDR3 in amino acids: CASSAQGARTEAFF. DNA for the CDR3: TGTGCCAGCAGTGCGCAGGGGGCGAGGACTGAAGCTTTCTTT.